The 11 T cell receptor beta chains below were found in one sample sequenced in a study of PD-L1 blockade in urothelial cancer. Produced via immunoSEQ multiplex PCR; TCRdb's table is partial and in-frame only. The sample contains 90,000 to 120,000 clones, roughly 88% of which appear only once. This sample comprised PBMCs, obtained around atezolizumab (anti-PD-L1) treatment. These receptors all stem from a man aged 50 to 60 with urothelial cancer.

The J gene is TRBJ2-2, the V gene TRBV10-1; TRBD2 is a possible D gene (6 bases). This CDR3 is 14 amino acids long. Trimming took 2 bases from V and 4 from J, leaving 8 bases between them. In germline, CDR1 is WNHNN, CDR2 SYGVQD (reference sequence). This CDR3 reads CASSEGGGTGELFF. The CDR3 DNA follows: TGCGCCAGCAGTGAGGGGGGAGGCACCGGGGAGCTGTTTTTT.

This clone is a singleton in its sample. V and J are TRBV6-5 and TRBJ1-1; D uncertain. This CDR3 contains 13 residues. The germline gives CDR1 MNHEY, CDR2 SVGAGI. Between the trimmed V and J ends, which lost 6 bases and 2 bases, there was a span of 10 bases. CDR3 region: CASSSPLNTEAFF. CDR3 in DNA: TGTGCCAGCAGCTCCCCGTTAAACACTGAAGCTTTCTTT.

The rearrangement uses TRBV28 and TRBJ1-5; D is possibly TRBD1 (6 bases). Trimming removed 1 base at V and 5 bases at J, with 9 bases between. CDR1 MDHEN and CDR2 SYDVKM come from the germline V gene. The length of the CDR3 is 14 residues. The CDR3 DNA reads as TGTGCCAGCAGTTTATCCAGGGGCTATCAGCCCCAGCATTTT. This translates into CASSLSRGYQPQHF.

The chain recombines TRBV28 with TRBJ2-3, with TRBD2 identical over 11 bases. Germline values: CDR1 MDHEN, CDR2 SYDVKM. This CDR3 spans 19 amino acids. The V and J ends lost 5 bases and 0 bases, in that order; junction bases with no gene match: 13. CDR3 coding DNA: TGTGCCAGCAGTGATCCGGGACTAGCGGTTTCAACTAGCACAGATACGCAGTATTTT. Amino acid sequence: CASSDPGLAVSTSTDTQYF.

J is TRBJ2-3 and V is TRBV4-1, with D possibly TRBD2 on 6 matching bases. Trimming cost V 1 base and J 3 bases, with 8 bases left between them. The germline CDR1 and CDR2 sequences are MGHRA and YSYEKL. This CDR3 comprises 14 residues. DNA of the CDR3: TGCGCCAGCAGCCAAGTGGAGGGAACAGATACGCAGTATTTT. It encodes CASSQVEGTDTQYF.

The chain links TRBV28 to TRBJ1-4; a possible D gene is TRBD1 (6 bases). Trimming took 3 bases from V and 8 from J, leaving 13 bases between them. Germline assignment: CDR1 MDHEN and CDR2 SYDVKM. The CDR3 has 14 amino acids. The CDR3: CASSFSGVVEKLFF. The CDR3 DNA sequence: TGTGCCAGCAGTTTTTCAGGGGTTGTCGAAAAACTGTTTTTT.

The genes are TRBV5-6 and TRBJ2-5; a weak D match, TRBD2 (5 bases). The V and J ends lost 2 bases and 3 bases respectively, with 14 bases between them. The CDR3 spans 15 residues. Per the germline V gene, CDR1 is SGHDT and CDR2 is YYEEEE. The CDR3 region has the DNA TGTGCCAGCAGCTTCATCGGGGTTAGAGAAGAGACCCAGTACTTC. This translates into CASSFIGVREETQYF.

This sequence joins TRBV7-9 and TRBJ2-7; the match to TRBD2 covers 8 bases. The length of the CDR3 is 13 residues. The germline V gene has CDR1 SEHNR and CDR2 FQNEAQ (reference sequence). V shed 5 bases and J 7 bases; nucleotides not matched to a gene: 7. CDR3 sequence reads: CASSAGGLIEQYF. The DNA of the CDR3 is TGTGCCAGCAGCGCGGGAGGTTTAATAGAGCAGTACTTC.

The chain links TRBV19 to TRBJ2-3; D is ambiguous. With 5 bases removed from V and 4 bases from J, the gap between germline ends came to 10 bases. CDR1 is LNHDA and CDR2 is SQIVND in the germline V gene (reference sequence). The CDR3 covers 13 residues. In DNA form, the CDR3 reads TGTGCCAGTAGTCCCAGAATCGCAGATACGCAGTATTTT. Residues: CASSPRIADTQYF.

The V and J genes are TRBV5-1 and TRBJ2-1, with D perhaps matching TRBD2 (6 bases). CDR3 length: 14 amino acids. CDR1 is SGHRS and CDR2 is YFSETQ in the germline V gene. With 2 bases removed from V and 8 bases from J, the gap between germline ends came to 14 bases. CDR3 amino acids: CASSFKLAGHEQFF. DNA for the CDR3: TGCGCCAGCAGCTTCAAACTAGCCGGACATGAGCAGTTCTTC.

This chain joins TRBV21-1 and TRBJ1-5; the table's TRBD1 call for D was not verified on the DNA. TRBV21-1 is annotated as a pseudogene. The CDR3 is 16 amino acids. CDR3 region: CASNVRDRASNQPQHF. CDR3 nucleotides: TGTGCCAGCAATGTCCGGGACAGGGCTAGCAATCAGCCCCAGCATTTT.